What follows are 32 T cell receptor beta chains derived from one specimen sequenced in a study of immune heterogeneity within non-small cell lung tumors (dated by TCRdb to 2016 to 2018). The sequencing machine was a HiSeq X Ten. The TCR beta CDR3 region was amplified with a multiplex PCR system, in which a first round of 10 to 11 cycles was run using 32 V-gene forward and 13 J-gene reverse primers. Using fastp at Q25 and MiXCR, TCRdb reprocessed the public reads and kept productive beta chains. Entries that share a CDR3 protein sequence are merged under the most common genes and DNA. The sample data list nearly 15,000 distinct CDR3 sequences, and approximately 30% of these were observed just once. The top ten constitute 12% to 15% of the sample. Genomic DNA was extracted from bulk tumor tissue and used as the TCR template, and approximately 600 ng gDNA was amplified per sample. During surgery, multiple biopsies were taken from each primary tumor and placed as far apart as possible within the tumor mass. The study cohort was described as untreated, and the patients were newly diagnosed NSCLC cases having curative surgery.

The sample consisted of lung tumor tissue. These receptors were obtained from a woman aged 45-65 years with non-small cell lung cancer.

There are many counts of this clonotype. The genes are TRBV11-2 and TRBJ2-3; TRBD2 aligns across 10 bases. Losses at the gene ends were 7 bases for V and 8 bases for J; bases not matched to a gene: 9. CDR3 length: 14 amino acids. Germline V lookup: CDR1 SGHAT, CDR2 FQNNGV. The CDR3 region is CASKESGGASTQYF. In DNA form, the CDR3 reads TGTGCCAGCAAGGAAAGCGGGGGGGCTTCTACGCAGTATTTT.

This clonotype was recorded a few times. V and J are TRBV4-2 and TRBJ2-1; TRBD2 agrees at 8 bases. After removal of 1 base from V and 3 bases from J, the junction contained 2 bases not matched to a gene. The CDR3 contains 15 residues. Germline V gene lookup returns CDR1 LGHNA and CDR2 YNFKEQ. This CDR3 is CASSQAAGDYNEQFF. The CDR3 DNA reads TGTGCCAGCAGCCAAGCAGCGGGGGACTACAATGAGCAGTTCTTC.

This clonotype was counted only a few times. This rearrangement joins TRBV20-1 to TRBJ2-7, with a possible D match to TRBD2 (6 bases). The CDR3 sequence is 14 residues long. Germline values: CDR1 DFQATT, CDR2 SNEGSKA (reference sequence). V lost 6 bases and J 2 bases, leaving 17 bases between the germline ends. The CDR3 sequence is CSAFSGGSTYEQYF. The CDR3 DNA sequence: TGCAGTGCCTTTAGTGGGGGGTCGACCTACGAGCAGTACTTC.

V is TRBV18 and J is TRBJ2-7; no reliable D call. Trimming pared 2 bases from V and 3 bases from J, leaving 5 bases between. The CDR3 loop spans 12 amino acids. Germline CDR1 KGHSH, CDR2 LQKENI. CDR3 sequence reads: CASSPSVYEQYF. CDR3 DNA: TGTGCCAGCTCACCATCGGTCTACGAGCAGTACTTC.

This clonotype occurred many times. CDR3 DNA: TGTGCCAGCAGGATCGACAGTAACTATGGCTACACCTTC. Translation: CASRIDSNYGYTF. V and J are TRBV7-9 and TRBJ1-2; the D gene is possibly TRBD1 (5 bases). Trimming removed 6 bases from V and 1 base from J, with 9 bases in between. Germline CDR1 reads SEHNR; CDR2 reads FQNEAQ (reference sequence). The CDR3 spans 13 residues.

This clonotype ranks as medium-sized. The V gene is TRBV7-9, the J gene TRBJ1-2, with D unresolved. In germline, CDR1 is SEHNR, CDR2 FQNEAQ (reference sequence). The V end was cut by 5 bases, the J end by 2 bases, with 15 bases between. The CDR3 is 15 amino acids. The CDR3 region is CASSIFRTGNYGYTF. CDR3 nucleotides: TGTGCCAGCAGCATTTTCAGGACGGGGAACTATGGCTACACCTTC.

This clonotype counts as medium-sized. The gene calls are TRBV12-3 or TRBV12-4 and TRBJ2-7; 7 bases are a match to TRBD1. This CDR3 contains 16 residues. V shed 1 base and J 2 bases; nucleotides not matched to a gene: 8. The chain's CDR3 is CASSLGWGGTAYEQYF. The CDR3 DNA follows: TGTGCCAGCAGTTTAGGCTGGGGTGGGACAGCCTACGAGCAGTACTTC.

The CDR3 DNA reads TGTGCCAGAGTGACTGGTGGAAACACCATATATTTT. Translated: CARVTGGNTIYF. The chain uses TRBV2 and TRBJ1-3; no clear D gene. This CDR3 spans 12 amino acids. Germline lookup yields CDR1 SNHLY and CDR2 FYNNEI. Deletions cut 9 bases from V and 3 bases from J, with 9 bases between. The entire variable domain, with the rest obtained from reference TRBV2 and TRBJ1-3, is as follows: EPEVTQTPSHQVTQMGQEVILRCVPISNHLYFYWYRQILGQKVEFLVSFYNNEISEKSEIFDDQFSVERPDGSNFTLKIRSTKLEDSAMYFCARVTGGNTIYFGEGSWLTVV.

In its sample, this clonotype ranks as medium-sized. CDR3 in DNA: TGTGCCAGCAGTGAGAATACGAACACCGGGGAGCTGTTTTTT. This sequence encodes CASSENTNTGELFF. The chain couples TRBV2 to TRBJ2-2, with unresolved D. Germline V CDR1 and CDR2: SNHLY, FYNNEI. V was shortened by 3 bases and J by 0 bases, with 5 bases between the two germline ends. This CDR3 is built from 14 residues.

The chain is built from TRBV30 and TRBJ2-7, with TRBD2 as a possible D gene (6 bases). The V gene lost 4 bases and the J gene lost 4 bases, with 23 bases spanning the gap. The germline gives CDR1 GTSNPN, CDR2 SVGIG (reference sequence). CDR3 size: 16 residues. The CDR3 spells CAWTPLGGASGYEQYF. In DNA form, the CDR3 reads TGTGCCTGGACGCCCCTGGGGGGAGCTTCAGGATACGAGCAGTACTTC.

Judged by abundance, this clonotype is medium-sized. The chain is built from TRBV30 and TRBJ2-7; no definite D call. This CDR3 contains 14 residues. The V and J ends lost 0 bases and 7 bases respectively, with 16 bases between them. Germline CDR1 reads GTSNPN; CDR2 reads SVGIG (reference sequence). CDR3 in DNA: TGTGCCTGGAGTGTATTTCCTTCGGGTAGGGAGCAGTACTTC. This translates into CAWSVFPSGREQYF.

A word on this clonotype: A read error is possible here, since a much larger clone lies one base away. This chain links TRBV24-1 with TRBJ2-3; D not certain. From germline, CDR1 is KGHDR and CDR2 SFDVKD. Trimming left V 4 bases short and J 7 bases short, with 14 bases between. The CDR3 has 14 amino acids. The CDR3: CATSDLRYLHTQYF. The CDR3 DNA reads as TGTGCCACCAGTGACCTCCGATACTTACATACGCAGTATTTT.

This clonotype appeared a few times. This sequence joins TRBV5-4 and TRBJ1-4, with 8 bases lining up with TRBD1. The J segment lost 6 bases and the V segment lost 3 bases, leaving 7 bases of the junction unmatched. Germline-derived CDR1 and CDR2 are SGHNT and YYREEE (reference sequence). This CDR3 has 15 residues. The chain's CDR3 is CASSSNRGLDEKLFF. CDR3 in DNA: TGTGCCAGCAGCTCGAACAGGGGGTTGGATGAAAAACTGTTTTTT. Drawing the rest from reference TRBV5-4 and TRBJ1-4, the complete variable domain is ETGVTQSPTHLIKTRGQQVTLRCSSQSGHNTVSWYQQALGQGPQFIFQYYREEENGRGNFPPRFSGLQFPNYSSELNVNALELDDSALYLCASSSNRGLDEKLFFGSGTQLSVL.

This clonotype appeared many times. This chain links TRBV12-5 with TRBJ2-7, with TRBD1 matching 8 bases. This CDR3 comprises 12 residues. Germline values: CDR1 LGHNT, CDR2 FRNRAP. CDR3 in amino acids: CAAGTGLYEQYF. Written as DNA, the CDR3 is TGTGCCGCCGGGACAGGCCTATACGAGCAGTACTTC.

In its sample, this clonotype was seen a few times. J is TRBJ1-5 and V is TRBV29-1, with a tentative D call TRBD1 (5 bases). The CDR3 runs to 17 residues. Germline CDR1 and CDR2: SQVTM and ANQGSEA. V was pared by 0 bases and J by 1 base, with 16 bases between. The DNA for the CDR3 is TGCAGCGTTGAAGAAGGGTCGGCAGGGTCAAGCAATCAGCCCCAGCATTTT. It codes for CSVEEGSAGSSNQPQHF.

By sample share, this clonotype is medium-sized. This rearrangement joins TRBV27 to TRBJ2-7, with 8 bases identical to TRBD1. V lost 9 bases and J lost 0; bases outside the gene matches: 4. The CDR3 extends over 13 amino acids. Germline loops: CDR1 MNHEY, CDR2 SMNVEV (reference sequence). For the CDR3, the DNA is TGTGCCAGTCAGGGGGCATTCTCCTACGAGCAGTACTTC. This encodes CASQGAFSYEQYF.

This clonotype rates as medium-sized. J is TRBJ2-3 and V is TRBV28; possibly TRBD2 for D (5 bases). The V and J ends lost 2 bases and 1 base respectively, with 10 bases between them. The CDR3 length is 15 residues. Germline V gives CDR1 MDHEN, CDR2 SYDVKM. CDR3 bases: TGTGCCAGCAGTTTAACGTTGGAGGGCACAGATACGCAGTATTTT. Translating gives CASSLTLEGTDTQYF.

This clonotype was seen a few times. The DNA for the CDR3 is TGCAGTGCTAGAGACCCAGGGGGCTGGGAGACCCAGTACTTC. This encodes CSARDPGGWETQYF. The chain recombines TRBV20-1 with TRBJ2-5; 8 nucleotides match TRBD1. The junction had 5 bases not matched to a gene; V was cut back by 0 bases and J by 5 bases. The CDR3 extends over 14 amino acids. Germline-derived CDR1 and CDR2 are DFQATT and SNEGSKA (reference sequence).

To note about this clonotype: A much larger clonotype is one base distant, so this may be a read error. This chain uses TRBV28 with TRBJ2-7; D is undetermined. Germline CDR1 and CDR2: MDHEN and SYDVKM. Trimming took off 4 bases at V and 7 bases at J, with 8 bases between the two ends. CDR3 length equals 11 residues. CDR3 sequence (DNA): TGTGCCAGCAGTTCCGCCCGGGAGCAGTACTTC. Translation: CASSSAREQYF.

By share of the sample, this clonotype is medium-sized. The chain joins TRBV19 to TRBJ2-1; D is unclear. CDR1 is LNHDA, CDR2 SQIVND, per germline (reference sequence). Trimming left V 5 bases short and J 0 bases short, with 8 bases between. The CDR3 contains 14 residues. In DNA form, the CDR3 reads TGTGCCAGTAGTCCGGATTACTCCTACAATGAGCAGTTCTTC. Its translation is CASSPDYSYNEQFF.

This rearrangement joins TRBV29-1 to TRBJ2-7; unclear D gene. CDR1 and CDR2 (germline): SQVTM, ANQGSEA. Trimming cost V 5 bases and J 1 base, with 9 bases left between them. The CDR3 is made up of 12 amino acids. DNA of the CDR3: TGCAGCGTTCGAATTGGGTCCTACGAGCAGTACTTC. Translated: CSVRIGSYEQYF.

The chain combines TRBV19 with TRBJ2-3, with 9 bases identical to TRBD1. Germline CDR1 and CDR2: LNHDA and SQIVND (reference sequence). CDR3 length: 14 amino acids. Germline trimming cut 10 bases from V and 1 base from J; bases unmatched to any gene: 6. The CDR3 reads CAIGTGYGTDTQYF. The DNA for the CDR3 is TGTGCCATTGGGACAGGGTACGGCACAGATACGCAGTATTTT.

The chain couples TRBV2 to TRBJ1-5; D call uncertain. CDR1 is SNHLY and CDR2 is FYNNEI in the germline V gene. CDR3 length: 14 residues. Trimming stripped 3 bases from V and 6 bases from J, with 12 bases between. CDR3 nucleotides: TGTGCCAGCAGTGAGTCTAGAGTAAGTCAGCCCCAGCATTTT. Protein: CASSESRVSQPQHF.

The sample holds many counts of this clonotype. The genes are TRBV20-1 and TRBJ1-2; maybe TRBD1 (6 bases). V lost 3 bases, J lost 6 bases, and 17 bases lay in between. Germline CDR1 is DFQATT and CDR2 is SNEGSKA (reference sequence). This CDR3 spans 14 amino acids. In DNA form, the CDR3 reads TGCAGTGCTAGTGGCAGGGGCTTTGAAAATGGCTACACCTTC. Translated, it gives CSASGRGFENGYTF.

The sample holds one count of this clonotype. The V gene is TRBV6-1, the J gene TRBJ2-7; maybe TRBD2 (6 bases). The germline V gene encodes CDR1 MNHNS and CDR2 SASEGT. The germline V and J ends were trimmed by 7 bases and 6 bases, with 10 bases remaining between them. The CDR3 is 11 amino acids. CDR3 sequence reads: CASTGDFEQYF. The DNA for the CDR3 is TGTGCCAGCACTGGGGACTTCGAGCAGTACTTC.

Many counts were recorded for this clonotype. This chain joins TRBV10-3 and TRBJ2-1; TRBD2 aligns across 10 bases. J gave up 5 bases and V 6 bases, and 4 bases lay outside the gene matches. Germline lookup yields CDR1 ENHRY and CDR2 SYGVKD. This CDR3 has 14 amino acids. As DNA, the CDR3 is TGTGCCATCAGGGTGGGGACTAGCGACAATGAGCAGTTCTTC. Protein sequence: CAIRVGTSDNEQFF.

By share, this clonotype counts as medium-sized. The rearrangement links TRBV24-1 to TRBJ2-1; D is perhaps TRBD2 (5 bases). The CDR3 totals 16 residues. Trimming took off 4 bases at V and 0 bases at J, with 12 bases between the two ends. Per the germline V gene, CDR1 is KGHDR and CDR2 is SFDVKD. In DNA form, the CDR3 reads TGTGCCACCAGTGAGCGGCGGGTCAGCTCCTACAATGAGCAGTTCTTC. This codes for CATSERRVSSYNEQFF.

The V and J genes are TRBV12-5 and TRBJ2-3; D not resolved. The CDR3 length is 15 residues. Per germline, CDR1 LGHNT and CDR2 FRNRAP. V shed 1 base and J shed 4 bases, with 12 bases lying between them. The CDR3 DNA sequence: TGTGCTAGTGGTTTGGGCCTTAGTTCTCCAGATACGCAGTATTTT. It encodes CASGLGLSSPDTQYF.

V gene TRBV9 combines with J gene TRBJ2-2, with D hard to call. The V gene lost 4 bases and the J gene lost 0 bases, with 1 base spanning the gap. Germline loops: CDR1 SGDLS, CDR2 YYNGEE. The CDR3 covers 12 residues. The CDR3 DNA is TGTGCCAGCAGCACGAACACCGGGGAGCTGTTTTTT. Protein: CASSTNTGELFF.

This clonotype was seen at least ten times. The gene calls are TRBV27 and TRBJ1-4, with 10 bases matching TRBD1. The V and J ends lost 6 bases and 5 bases, in that order; junction bases with no gene match: 9. The CDR3 runs 16 residues. Germline CDR1 and CDR2: MNHEY and SMNVEV (reference sequence). CDR3 DNA: TGTGCCAGCAGCCAAACGACGGGACAGGGGAATGAAAAACTGTTTTTT. The encoded protein is CASSQTTGQGNEKLFF.

To note about this clonotype: This likely comes from a read error, as the CDR3 has no conserved phenylalanine or tryptophan at its end. The DNA is omitted, as the CDR3 cannot be located on it reliably, and the CDR3 follows TCRdb's listing. The rearrangement joins TRBV20-1 to TRBJ2-3; the table assigns TRBD1, which was not confirmed against the DNA. Per germline, CDR1 DFQATT and CDR2 SNEGSKA (reference sequence). Both ends counted, the CDR3 spans 12 residues. The CDR3 here is CSASQGEQYFGP.

With regard to this clonotype: A junction end diverges from the germline sequence, so it may reflect a read error. The chain employs TRBV6-2 or TRBV6-3 and TRBJ2-1; a weak D match, TRBD1 (7 bases). The CDR3 loop spans 15 amino acids. The germline V gene encodes CDR1 MNHEY and CDR2 SVGEGT. The CDR3 DNA reads as TGTGCCAACAGTTCGGACAGGCCGGGGGCGATTGAGCAGTTCTTC. Translating it yields CANSSDRPGAIEQFF.